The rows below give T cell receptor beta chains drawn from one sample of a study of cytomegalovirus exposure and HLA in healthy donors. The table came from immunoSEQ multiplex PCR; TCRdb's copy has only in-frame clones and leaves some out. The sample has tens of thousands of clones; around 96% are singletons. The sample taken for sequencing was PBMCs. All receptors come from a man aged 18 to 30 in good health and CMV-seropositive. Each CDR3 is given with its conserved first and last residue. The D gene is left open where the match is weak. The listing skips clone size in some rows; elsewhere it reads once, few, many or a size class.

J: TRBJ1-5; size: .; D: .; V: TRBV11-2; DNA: TGTGCCAGCAGCTTAATCTGGATCAGGAGCAATCAGCCCCAGCATTTT; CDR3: CASSLIWIRSNQPQHF
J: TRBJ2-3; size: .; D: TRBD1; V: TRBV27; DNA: TGTGCCAGCAGTTTCCTGGGACAGGGGTCGACAGATACGCAGTATTTT; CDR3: CASSFLGQGSTDTQYF
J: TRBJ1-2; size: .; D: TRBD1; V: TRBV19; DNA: TGTGCCAGTATGGGACGGACAGGGCACTATGGCTACACCTTC; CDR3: CASMGRTGHYGYTF
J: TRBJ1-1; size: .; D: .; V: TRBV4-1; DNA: TGCGCCAGCAGCCCTCTCGAGGGGAACACTGAAGCTTTCTTT; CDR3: CASSPLEGNTEAFF
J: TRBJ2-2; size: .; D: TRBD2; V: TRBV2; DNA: TGTGCCAGCCTGGCGGGGGGCTCGAACACCGGGGAGCTGTTTTTT; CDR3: CASLAGGSNTGELFF
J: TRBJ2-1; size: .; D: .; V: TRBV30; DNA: TGTGCCTGGAGTACTAGCTCTGAGCAGTTCTTC; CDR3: CAWSTSSEQFF
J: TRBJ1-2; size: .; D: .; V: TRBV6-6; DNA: TGTGCCAGCAGTTACTCCTCAGGGTTTGGTGGCTACACCTTC; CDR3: CASSYSSGFGGYTF
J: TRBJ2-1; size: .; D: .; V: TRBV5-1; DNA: TGCGCCAGCAGCTTGGAGGCTAGCGACAATGAGCAGTTCTTC; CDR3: CASSLEASDNEQFF
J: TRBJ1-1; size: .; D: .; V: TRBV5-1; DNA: TGCGCCAGCAGCTTGGGTCACAGGCTCGGCACTGAAGCTTTCTTT; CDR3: CASSLGHRLGTEAFF
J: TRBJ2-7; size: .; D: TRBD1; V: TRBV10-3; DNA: TGTGCCATCAGTACAGGGGGCCGCGAGCAGTACTTC; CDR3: CAISTGGREQYF
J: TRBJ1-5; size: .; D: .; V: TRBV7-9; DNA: TGTGCCAGCAGCACCGACACCAGCAATCAGCCCCAGCATTTT; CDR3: CASSTDTSNQPQHF
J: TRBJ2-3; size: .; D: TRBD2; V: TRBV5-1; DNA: TGCGCCAGCAGCTCGGGACTAGCGGGTAGCACAGATACGCAGTATTTT; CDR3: CASSSGLAGSTDTQYF
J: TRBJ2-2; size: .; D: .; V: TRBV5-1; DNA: TGCGCCAGCAGCCTTTCCCCTTCCCGGAACACCGGGGAGCTGTTTTTT; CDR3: CASSLSPSRNTGELFF
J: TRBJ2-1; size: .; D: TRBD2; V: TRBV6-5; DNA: TGTGCCAGCAGTTACTCGCGGGGGAGCAATGAGCAGTTCTTC; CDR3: CASSYSRGSNEQFF
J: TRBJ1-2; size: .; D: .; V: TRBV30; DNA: TGTGCCTGGAGTGTACGGGGGGATTGGAAGGGCTACACCTTC; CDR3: CAWSVRGDWKGYTF
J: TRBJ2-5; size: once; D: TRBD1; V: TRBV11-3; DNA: TGTGCCAGCAGCTTGGGACAGGGTCCGGAGACCCAGTACTTC; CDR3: CASSLGQGPETQYF
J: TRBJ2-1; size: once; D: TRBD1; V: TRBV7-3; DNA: TGTGCCAGCAGCTTACGGGGCGCGGGACAGGGGTGGAATGAGCAGTTCTTC; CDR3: CASSLRGAGQGWNEQFF
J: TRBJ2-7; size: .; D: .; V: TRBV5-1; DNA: TGCGCCAGCAGCCCGGCGGGGCTAGTACCCTACGAGCAGTACTTC; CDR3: CASSPAGLVPYEQYF
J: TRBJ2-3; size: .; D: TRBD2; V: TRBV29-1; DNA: TGCAGCGCCCGACTAGCGGGGAACACAGATACGCAGTATTTT; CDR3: CSARLAGNTDTQYF
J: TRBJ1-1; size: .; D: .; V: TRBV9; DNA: TGTGCCAGCAGCGTAGGGGGGGGCGAGTACACTGAAGCTTTCTTT; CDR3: CASSVGGGEYTEAFF
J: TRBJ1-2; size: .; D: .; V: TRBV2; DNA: TGTGCCAGCAGTGAAAGAGCCTTACGTCCCGGCTATGGCTACACCTTC; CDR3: CASSERALRPGYGYTF
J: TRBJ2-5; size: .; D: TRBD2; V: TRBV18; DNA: TGTGCCAGCTCACCACCGTCGGGGGGAGAGACCCAGTACTTC; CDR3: CASSPPSGGETQYF
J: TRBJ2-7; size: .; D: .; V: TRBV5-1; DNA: TGCGCCAGCAGCTTTGGGGCTTCCTACGAGCAGTACTTC; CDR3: CASSFGASYEQYF
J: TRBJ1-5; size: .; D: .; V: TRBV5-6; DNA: TGTGCCAGCAGCTTGTTAGATCAGCCCCAGCATTTT; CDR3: CASSLLDQPQHF
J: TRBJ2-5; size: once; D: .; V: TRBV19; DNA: TGTGCCAGTAGTATTCAGGGGGGATTAGAGACCCAGTACTTC; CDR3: CASSIQGGLETQYF
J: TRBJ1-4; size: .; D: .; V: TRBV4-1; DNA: TGCGCCAGCAGCCCCCCCTCTTCGACAGAAGTTTTTGAAAAACTGTTTTTT; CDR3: CASSPPSSTEVFEKLFF
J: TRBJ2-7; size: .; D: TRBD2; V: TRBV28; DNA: TGTGCCAGCAGTTCGACTAGCGGGTTCTACGAGCAGTACTTC; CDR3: CASSSTSGFYEQYF
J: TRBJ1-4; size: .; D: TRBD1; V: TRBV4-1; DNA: TGCGCCAGCAGCCAAACTCAGGGGGGCGCATTTGAAAAACTGTTTTTT; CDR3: CASSQTQGGAFEKLFF
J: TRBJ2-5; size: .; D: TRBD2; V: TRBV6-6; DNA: TGTGCCAGCAGTCGGGGACTAGCGGGAATCCAAGAGACCCAGTACTTC; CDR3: CASSRGLAGIQETQYF
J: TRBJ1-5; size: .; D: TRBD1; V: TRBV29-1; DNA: TGCAGCGTTGCCGGGACAGGGAACGATCAGCCCCAGCATTTT; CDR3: CSVAGTGNDQPQHF
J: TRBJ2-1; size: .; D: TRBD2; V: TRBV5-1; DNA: TGCGCCAGCAGCCCGACTAGCGGGAGATTCTTTTACAATGAGCAGTTCTTC; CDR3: CASSPTSGRFFYNEQFF
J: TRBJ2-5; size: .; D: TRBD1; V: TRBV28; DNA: TGTGCCAGCAGTCCAGGGGGCGGTAGGGAGACCCAGTACTTC; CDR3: CASSPGGGRETQYF
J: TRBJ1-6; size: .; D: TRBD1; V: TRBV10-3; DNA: TGTGCCATCAACCGCAGGGGGACTGATAATTCACCCCTCCACTTT; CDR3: CAINRRGTDNSPLHF
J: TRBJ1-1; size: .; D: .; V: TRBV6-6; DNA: TGTGCCAGCACCGACAGGATGAACACTGAAGCTTTCTTT; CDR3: CASTDRMNTEAFF
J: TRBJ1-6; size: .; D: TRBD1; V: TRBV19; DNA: TGTGCCAGTAGCAGGGGGCGATCCTATAATTCACCCCTCCACTTT; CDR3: CASSRGRSYNSPLHF
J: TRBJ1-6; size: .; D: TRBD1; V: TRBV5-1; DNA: TGCGCCAGCAGCCCCCGGACAGGTAGAAATTCACCCCTCCACTTT; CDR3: CASSPRTGRNSPLHF
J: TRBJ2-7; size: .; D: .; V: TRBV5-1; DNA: TGCGCCAGCAGCGGGTGGCCTGGGAGCCACGAGCAGTACTTC; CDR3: CASSGWPGSHEQYF
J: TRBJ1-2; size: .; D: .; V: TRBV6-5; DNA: TGTGCCAGCGTCTCGGGAGACTATGGCTACACCTTC; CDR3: CASVSGDYGYTF
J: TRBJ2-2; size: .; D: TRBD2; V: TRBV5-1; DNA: TGCGCCAGCAGAACTAGCGGGGGCGGGACCGGGGAGCTGTTTTTT; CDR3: CASRTSGGGTGELFF
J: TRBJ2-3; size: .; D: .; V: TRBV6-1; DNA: TGTGCCAGCAGTGATAGGAGGAATACGCAGTATTTT; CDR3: CASSDRRNTQYF
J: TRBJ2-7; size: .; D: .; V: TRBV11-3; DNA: TGTGCCAGCAGTCAACAGGGGGGGAGCTCCTACGAGCAGTACTTC; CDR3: CASSQQGGSSYEQYF
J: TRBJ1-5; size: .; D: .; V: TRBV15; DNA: TGTGCCACCAGCAGAGCGGGAGGGGGTAGCAATCAGCCCCAGCATTTT; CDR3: CATSRAGGGSNQPQHF